Below are 24 T cell receptor beta chains sequenced from a single sample in a study of OX40 agonist ivuxolimab in advanced cancers. The method behind the library was the immunoSEQ multiplex PCR assay. TCRdb limited this immuneACCESS table to in-frame rearrangements with V and J called. A share of clones is missing; checked studies link under half to unresolved V genes, and the rest is unexplained. The sample data list roughly 79,000 clones, and approximately 90% of these were observed just once. 0.5% to 0.6% of the sample goes to the ten largest clones. The sample in question was CD4+ or CD8+ T cells sorted from blood, obtained in a trial of the OX40 agonist ivuxolimab. The receptors were sampled from an adult with an advanced solid tumor such as melanoma, head and neck, liver or kidney cancer.

The chain employs TRBV7-2 and TRBJ2-5, with 9 bases that match TRBD1. Germline CDR1 and CDR2: SGHTA and FQGNSA. V dropped 0 bases and J dropped 4; count of bases not matched to a gene: 6. This CDR3 has 16 amino acids. Here the CDR3 DNA reads TGTGCCAGCAGCTTAGCGAGGACAGGGGCCGGAGAGACCCAGTACTTC. It encodes CASSLARTGAGETQYF.

This chain uses TRBV7-2 with TRBJ2-7; 9 bases are shared with TRBD1. CDR1 is SGHTA, CDR2 FQGNSA, per germline. This CDR3 is built from 15 residues. V lost 0 bases, J lost 5 bases, and 5 bases stayed unmatched. This chain's CDR3 is CASSLALQGANEQYF. The DNA for the CDR3 is TGTGCCAGCAGCTTAGCGCTACAGGGGGCCAACGAGCAGTACTTC. Supplemented by reference TRBV7-2 and TRBJ2-7, the full variable domain reads GAGVSQSPSNKVTEKGKDVELRCDPISGHTALYWYRQSLGQGLEFLIYFQGNSAPDKSGLPSDRFSAERTGGSVSTLTIQRTQQEDSAVYLCASSLALQGANEQYFGPGTRLTVT.

The rearrangement joins TRBV9 to TRBJ2-1; 9 bases agree with TRBD2. The junction had 14 bases not matched to a gene; V was cut back by 4 bases and J by 9 bases. Germline CDR1 and CDR2: SGDLS and YYNGEE. The CDR3 runs 16 residues. The CDR3 region has the DNA TGTGCCAGCAGCCCCCACTTTAGCGGGAGTGAGGTTGAGCAGTTCTTC. Protein sequence: CASSPHFSGSEVEQFF.

This chain connects TRBV27 to TRBJ1-5; 7 bases agree with TRBD1. CDR1 is MNHEY and CDR2 is SMNVEV in the germline V gene (reference sequence). This CDR3 region has 13 residues. J lost 4 bases, V lost 10 bases, and 7 bases had no gene match. CDR3 in DNA: TGTGCCACCCGACAGGGTGCAAATCAGCCCCAGCATTTT. Translated, it gives CATRQGANQPQHF.

The V and J genes are TRBV30 and TRBJ2-7; D possibly corresponds to TRBD2 (5 bases). Germline V gene sequence: CDR1 GTSNPN, CDR2 SVGIG (reference sequence). V was cut by 0 bases and J by 0 bases, with 12 bases left in between. This CDR3 is 15 amino acids long. The CDR3 region is CAWSVRNSVSYEQYF. CDR3 DNA: TGTGCCTGGAGTGTCAGGAATAGCGTCTCCTACGAGCAGTACTTC.

V usage is TRBV11-3 and J usage is TRBJ2-7; unclear D gene. The CDR3 runs 13 residues. V gave up 5 bases and J gave up 1 base, with 9 bases separating them. Germline V gene sequence: CDR1 SGHNT, CDR2 YENEEA. As DNA, the CDR3 is TGTGCCAGCAGCCCGGTCCTGTCCTACGAGCAGTACTTC. It encodes CASSPVLSYEQYF.

This clone has a single count. The genes are TRBV6-6 and TRBJ2-3; tentatively, D is TRBD2 (5 bases). The CDR3 runs 15 residues. V dropped 3 bases and J dropped 3 bases, with 13 bases sitting between them. CDR1 is MNHNY, CDR2 SVGAGI, per germline (reference sequence). The CDR3 spells CASSYEGVGTDTQYF. In nucleotides, the CDR3 is TGTGCCAGCAGTTATGAGGGAGTGGGGACAGATACGCAGTATTTT.

V and J are TRBV19 and TRBJ2-7; 9 bases map to TRBD1. CDR3 size: 16 residues. V was pared by 4 bases and J by 0 bases, with 7 bases of the junction left unmatched. The germline V gene encodes CDR1 LNHDA and CDR2 SQIVND (reference sequence). The CDR3 DNA reads TGTGCCAGTAGTACCGACAGGGGGGAGAGCTCCTACGAGCAGTACTTC. Translated: CASSTDRGESSYEQYF.

This chain joins TRBV4-2 and TRBJ2-3, with TRBD2 identical over 7 bases. V lost 5 bases to trimming and J lost 2 bases; unmatched junction nucleotides: 7. CDR1 and CDR2 (germline): LGHNA, YNFKEQ. This CDR3 comprises 15 residues. CDR3 coding DNA: TGTGCCAGCAGCTACCAGCGGGGATACACAGATACGCAGTATTTT. Translated: CASSYQRGYTDTQYF.

This chain connects TRBV5-1 to TRBJ2-7, with TRBD2 identical over 12 bases. With 0 bases clipped from V and 2 bases from J, the junction kept 3 bases outside the gene matches. There are 16 residues in the CDR3. Germline lookup yields CDR1 SGHRS and CDR2 YFSETQ. CDR3 in amino acids: CASSLGLAGDAYEQYF. DNA of the CDR3: TGCGCCAGCAGCTTGGGACTAGCGGGAGATGCCTACGAGCAGTACTTC.

V and J are TRBV9 and TRBJ2-1; the match to TRBD1 covers 7 bases. The length of the CDR3 is 16 residues. Germline CDR1 SGDLS, CDR2 YYNGEE. The trim removed 5 bases at V and 3 bases at J, leaving 11 bases unmatched. The DNA of the CDR3 is TGTGCCAGCAGACCTGAACCGGGACAGAGCTACAATGAGCAGTTCTTC. Its translation: CASRPEPGQSYNEQFF.

The chain recombines TRBV28 with TRBJ1-1, with a weak D call TRBD1 (6 bases). Germline V gene sequence: CDR1 MDHEN, CDR2 SYDVKM. V was cut by 6 bases and J by 6 bases, with 20 bases left in between. This CDR3 contains 15 residues. The CDR3 here is CASRNPGAIGAEAFF. The CDR3 DNA follows: TGTGCCAGCAGGAATCCAGGGGCTATCGGGGCTGAAGCTTTCTTT.

The chain recombines TRBV5-1 with TRBJ2-7; 10 nucleotides line up with TRBD2. The length of the CDR3 is 16 residues. CDR1 SGHRS and CDR2 YFSETQ come from the germline V gene. V trimming: 0 bases; J trimming: 0 bases; junction bases outside the gene matches: 3. The CDR3 DNA is TGCGCCAGCAGCTTGGACCTAGCGGGAGTCTCCTACGAGCAGTACTTC. Amino acid sequence: CASSLDLAGVSYEQYF.

The rearrangement joins TRBV6-4 to TRBJ1-5; D unclear. Germline V gives CDR1 MRHNA, CDR2 SNTAGT. V lost 2 bases and J 7 bases, leaving 15 bases between the germline ends. The CDR3 extends over 15 amino acids. CDR3 loop: CASSDLDSEGQPQHF. The DNA for the CDR3 is TGTGCCAGCAGTGACCTTGACTCTGAAGGCCAGCCCCAGCATTTT.

This clone has more than one count but fewer than ten. The chain has TRBV7-2 and TRBJ2-3; D is unresolved. CDR1 SGHTA and CDR2 FQGNSA come from the germline V gene. The CDR3 is 13 residues long. V was pared by 1 base and J by 3 bases, with 5 bases between. In DNA, the CDR3 is TGTGCCAGCAGCTTAGAGTGGACAGATACGCAGTATTTT. It encodes CASSLEWTDTQYF.

The rearrangement uses TRBV6-6 and TRBJ2-2, with D perhaps matching TRBD1 (5 bases). V lost 0 bases, J lost 8 bases, and 16 bases lay in between. CDR1 and CDR2 from the germline V gene are MNHNY and SVGAGI (reference sequence). The CDR3 extends over 16 amino acids. The DNA for the CDR3 is TGTGCCAGCAGTTACTCGAAGGTCGGACAAACGGGGGAGCTGTTTTTT. This translates into CASSYSKVGQTGELFF.

The rearrangement joins TRBV23-1 to TRBJ2-2; D is ambiguous. TRBV23-1 is reported as an ORF; its role is uncertain. This CDR3 has 14 residues. V was shortened by 3 bases and J by 6 bases, with 11 bases between the two germline ends. The CDR3 protein is CASSHPRVPGELFF. The CDR3 coding sequence is TGCGCCAGCAGTCACCCTCGGGTTCCCGGGGAGCTGTTTTTT.

The sample holds one count of this clone. The chain couples TRBV28 to TRBJ1-5; D perhaps matches TRBD1 (6 bases). The CDR3 consists of 14 residues. The germline CDR1 and CDR2 sequences are MDHEN and SYDVKM. Trimming removed 6 bases at V and 8 bases at J, with 17 bases between. The CDR3 sequence: CASSPPQGMEPQHF. In DNA form, the CDR3 reads TGTGCCAGCAGCCCCCCACAGGGAATGGAGCCCCAGCATTTT.

The chain has TRBV6-4 and TRBJ2-3, with D possibly being TRBD1 or TRBD2 (6 bases each). V was shortened by 4 bases and J by 6 bases, with 14 bases between the two germline ends. CDR3 length: 14 amino acids. CDR1 is MRHNA, CDR2 SNTAGT, per germline. CDR3 protein: CASSGGGGTDTQYF. In nucleotides, the CDR3 is TGTGCCAGCAGTGGAGGAGGGGGGACCGATACGCAGTATTTT.

The chain recombines TRBV7-2 with TRBJ1-1; D is uncertain. Germline loops: CDR1 SGHTA, CDR2 FQGNSA. This CDR3 comprises 16 residues. V shed 5 bases and J shed 4 bases, with 20 bases lying between them. CDR3 DNA: TGTGCCAGCAGCGGCAGTGTAACCACGGTGGGCACTGAAGCTTTCTTT. It specifies CASSGSVTTVGTEAFF.

The chain links TRBV11-3 to TRBJ1-1; D is ambiguous. This CDR3 contains 13 residues. Looked up from germline, CDR1 is SGHNT and CDR2 is YENEEA. With 1 base removed from V and 4 bases from J, the gap between germline ends came to 7 bases. CDR3 residues: CASSLVGVTEAFF. The DNA for the CDR3 is TGTGCCAGCAGCTTAGTCGGGGTCACTGAAGCTTTCTTT.

The chain combines TRBV5-1 with TRBJ1-5, with D perhaps matching TRBD1 (6 bases). V was shortened by 0 bases and J by 2 bases, with 9 bases between the two germline ends. CDR1 is SGHRS and CDR2 is YFSETQ in the germline V gene. The CDR3 totals 15 residues. CDR3 bases: TGCGCCAGCAGCTTGGTATCAGGGGGCAATCAGCCCCAGCATTTT. It codes for CASSLVSGGNQPQHF.

The chain has TRBV6-6 and TRBJ2-3; perhaps TRBD1 as D (6 bases). The CDR3 spans 14 residues. Germline V CDR1 and CDR2: MNHNY, SVGAGI (reference sequence). V was cut by 6 bases and J by 2 bases, with 12 bases left in between. The CDR3 bases are TGTGCCAGCAGCATCAGGGACAACACAGATACGCAGTATTTT. Translating it yields CASSIRDNTDTQYF.

V and J are TRBV7-2 and TRBJ2-5; 12 nucleotides line up with TRBD2. This CDR3 contains 14 residues. Germline loops: CDR1 SGHTA, CDR2 FQGNSA. With V trimmed by 4 bases and J by 5 bases, 2 bases remained unmatched. CDR3 residues: CASSSLAGGETQYF. For the CDR3, the DNA is TGTGCCAGCAGCTCCCTAGCGGGAGGGGAGACCCAGTACTTC.